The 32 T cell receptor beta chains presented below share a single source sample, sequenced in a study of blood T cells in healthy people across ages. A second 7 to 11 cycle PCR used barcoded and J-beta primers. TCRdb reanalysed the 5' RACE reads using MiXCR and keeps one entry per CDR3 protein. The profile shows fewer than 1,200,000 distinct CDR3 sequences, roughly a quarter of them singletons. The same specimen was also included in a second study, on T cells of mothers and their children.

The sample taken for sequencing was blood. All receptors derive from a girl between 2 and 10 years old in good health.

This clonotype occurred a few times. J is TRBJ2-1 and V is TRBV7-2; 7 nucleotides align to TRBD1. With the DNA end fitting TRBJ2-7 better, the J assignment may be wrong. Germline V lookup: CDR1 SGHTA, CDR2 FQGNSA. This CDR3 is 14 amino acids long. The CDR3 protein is CASSLGFEGAEQYF. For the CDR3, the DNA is TGTGCCAGCAGCTTAGGTTTTGAGGGGGCGGAGCAGTACTTC.

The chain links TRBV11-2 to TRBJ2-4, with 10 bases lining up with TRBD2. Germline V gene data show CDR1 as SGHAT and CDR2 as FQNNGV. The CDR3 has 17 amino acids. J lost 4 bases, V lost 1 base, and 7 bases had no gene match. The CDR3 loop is CASSLVLAGALKNIQYF. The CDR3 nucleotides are TGTGCCAGCAGCTTAGTGCTAGCGGGAGCCTTAAAAAACATTCAGTACTTC.

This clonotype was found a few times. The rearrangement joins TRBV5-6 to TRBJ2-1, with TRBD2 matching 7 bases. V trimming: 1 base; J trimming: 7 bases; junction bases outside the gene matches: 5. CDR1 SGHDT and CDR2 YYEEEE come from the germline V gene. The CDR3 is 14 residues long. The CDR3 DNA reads TGTGCCAGCAGCTTGTGGCTAGCGGAAAATGAGCAGTTCTTC. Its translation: CASSLWLAENEQFF.

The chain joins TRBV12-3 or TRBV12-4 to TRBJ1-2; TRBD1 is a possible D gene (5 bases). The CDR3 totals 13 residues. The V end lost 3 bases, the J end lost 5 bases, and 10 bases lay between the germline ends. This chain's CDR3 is CASSFGHRYGYTF. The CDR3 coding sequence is TGTGCCAGCAGTTTTGGACACCGATATGGCTACACCTTC.

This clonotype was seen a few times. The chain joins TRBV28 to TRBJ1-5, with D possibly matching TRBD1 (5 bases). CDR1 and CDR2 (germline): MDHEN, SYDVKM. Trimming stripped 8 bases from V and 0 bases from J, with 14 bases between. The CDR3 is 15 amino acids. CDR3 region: CASGGGTSSNQPQHF. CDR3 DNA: TGTGCCAGCGGGGGGGGAACCAGTAGCAATCAGCCCCAGCATTTT.

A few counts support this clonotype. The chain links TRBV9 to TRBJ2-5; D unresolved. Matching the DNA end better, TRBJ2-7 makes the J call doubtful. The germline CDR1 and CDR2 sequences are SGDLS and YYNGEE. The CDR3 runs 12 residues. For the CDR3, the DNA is TGTGCCAGCAGCGTAGTCCCCTACGAGCAGTACTTC. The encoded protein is CASSVVPYEQYF.

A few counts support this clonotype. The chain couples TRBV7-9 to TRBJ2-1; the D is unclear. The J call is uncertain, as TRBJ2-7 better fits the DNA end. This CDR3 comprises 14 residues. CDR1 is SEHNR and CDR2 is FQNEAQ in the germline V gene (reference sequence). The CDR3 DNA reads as TGTGCCAGCAGCCCCCAAGTGAGAACCTACGAGCAGTACTTC. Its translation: CASSPQVRTYEQYF.

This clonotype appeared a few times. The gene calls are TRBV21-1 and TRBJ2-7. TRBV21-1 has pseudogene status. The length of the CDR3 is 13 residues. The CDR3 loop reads CASSNHIKSEQYF. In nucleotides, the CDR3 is TGTGCCAGCAGCAACCATATTAAGAGCGAGCAGTACTTC.

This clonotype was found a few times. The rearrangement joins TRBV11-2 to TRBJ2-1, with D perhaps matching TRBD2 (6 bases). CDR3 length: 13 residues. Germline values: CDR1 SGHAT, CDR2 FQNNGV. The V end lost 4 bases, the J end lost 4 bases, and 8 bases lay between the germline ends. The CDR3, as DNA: TGTGCCAGCAGCTCGGGGGTATACAATGAGCAGTTCTTC. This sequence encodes CASSSGVYNEQFF.

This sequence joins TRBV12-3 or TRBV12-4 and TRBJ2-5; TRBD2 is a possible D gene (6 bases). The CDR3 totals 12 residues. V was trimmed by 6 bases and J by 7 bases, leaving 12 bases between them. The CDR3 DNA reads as TGTGCCAGCAGGCAACACGGGGGGACCCAGTACTTC. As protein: CASRQHGGTQYF.

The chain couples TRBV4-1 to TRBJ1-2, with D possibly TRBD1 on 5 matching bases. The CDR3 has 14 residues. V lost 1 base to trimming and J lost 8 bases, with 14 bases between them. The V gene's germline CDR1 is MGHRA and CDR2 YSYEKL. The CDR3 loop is CASSQASRQYGYTF. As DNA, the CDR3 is TGCGCCAGCAGCCAAGCATCGAGACAGTACGGCTACACCTTC.

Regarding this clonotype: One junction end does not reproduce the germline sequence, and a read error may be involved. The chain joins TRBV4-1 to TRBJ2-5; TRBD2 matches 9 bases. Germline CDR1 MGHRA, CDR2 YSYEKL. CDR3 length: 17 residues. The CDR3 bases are TGCGCCAGCAGCCAAGATCCCGAACTAGCGGGTTCAAAACGGTGCGTCTTC. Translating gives CASSQDPELAGSKRCVF.

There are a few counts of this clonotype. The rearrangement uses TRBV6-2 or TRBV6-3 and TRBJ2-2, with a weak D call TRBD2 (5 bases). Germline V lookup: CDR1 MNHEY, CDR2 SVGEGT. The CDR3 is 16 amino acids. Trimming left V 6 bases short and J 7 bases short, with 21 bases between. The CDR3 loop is CASSPASRLFGGELFF. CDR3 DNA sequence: TGTGCCAGCAGCCCGGCTAGCCGTCTCTTTGGCGGGGAGCTGTTTTTT.

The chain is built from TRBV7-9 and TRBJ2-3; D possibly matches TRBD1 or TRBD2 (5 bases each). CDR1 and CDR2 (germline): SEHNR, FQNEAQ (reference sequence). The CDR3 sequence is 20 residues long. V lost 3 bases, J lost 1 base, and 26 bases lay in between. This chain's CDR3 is CASSFQLRDGKSLGTDTQYF. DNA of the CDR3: TGTGCCAGCAGCTTCCAGCTGAGGGACGGTAAATCCCTAGGCACAGATACGCAGTATTTT.

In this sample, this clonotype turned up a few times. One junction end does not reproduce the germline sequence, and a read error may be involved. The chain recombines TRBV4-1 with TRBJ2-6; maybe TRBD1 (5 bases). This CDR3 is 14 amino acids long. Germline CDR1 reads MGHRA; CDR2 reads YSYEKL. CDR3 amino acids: CASSLGPGANVLAF. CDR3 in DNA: TGCGCCAGCAGCCTGGGCCCTGGGGCCAACGTCCTGGCTTTC.

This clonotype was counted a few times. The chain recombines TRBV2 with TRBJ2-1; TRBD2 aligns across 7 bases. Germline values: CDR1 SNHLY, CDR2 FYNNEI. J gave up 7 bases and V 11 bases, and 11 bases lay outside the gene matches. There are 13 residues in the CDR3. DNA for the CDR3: TGTGCCGAAGAGCGAGCGGGACTAAATGAGCAGTTCTTC. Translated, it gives CAEERAGLNEQFF.

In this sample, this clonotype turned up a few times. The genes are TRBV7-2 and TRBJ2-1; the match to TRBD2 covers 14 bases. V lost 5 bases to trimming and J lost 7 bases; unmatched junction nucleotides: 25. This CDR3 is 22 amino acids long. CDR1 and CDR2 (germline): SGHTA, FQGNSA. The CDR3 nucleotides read TGTGCCAGCAGCCCCCGCGGGTCCCCTACATTGTGGGGACTAGCGGGGGCAAATGAGCAGTTCTTC. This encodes CASSPRGSPTLWGLAGANEQFF.

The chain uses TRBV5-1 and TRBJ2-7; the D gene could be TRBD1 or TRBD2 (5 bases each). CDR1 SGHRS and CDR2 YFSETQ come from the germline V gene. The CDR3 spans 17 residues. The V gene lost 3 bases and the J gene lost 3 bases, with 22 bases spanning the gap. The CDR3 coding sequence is TGCGCCAGCAGCTCCCGACCAACAGGAGCGGCCTTCTACGAGCAGTACTTC. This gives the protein CASSSRPTGAAFYEQYF.

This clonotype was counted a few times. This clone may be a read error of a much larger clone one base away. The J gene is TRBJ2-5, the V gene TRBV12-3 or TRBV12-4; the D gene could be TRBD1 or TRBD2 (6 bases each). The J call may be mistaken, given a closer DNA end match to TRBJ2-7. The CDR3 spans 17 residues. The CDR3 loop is CASSLSEGRGLFYEQYF. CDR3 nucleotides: TGTGCCAGCAGTCTATCGGAGGGCAGGGGACTTTTCTACGAGCAGTACTTC.

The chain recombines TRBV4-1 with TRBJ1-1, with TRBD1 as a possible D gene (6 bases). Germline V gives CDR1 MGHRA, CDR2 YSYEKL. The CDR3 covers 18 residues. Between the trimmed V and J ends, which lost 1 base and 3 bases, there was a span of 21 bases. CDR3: CASSQATGLLMRDTEAFF. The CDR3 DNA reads TGCGCCAGCAGCCAAGCGACAGGACTACTCATGAGGGACACTGAAGCTTTCTTT.

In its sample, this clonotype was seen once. The CDR3 is CSVEGQGTGELATEAFF. The CDR3 DNA is TGCAGCGTTGAGGGCCAAGGGACAGGGGAACTGGCAACTGAAGCTTTCTTT. This chain uses TRBV29-1 with TRBJ1-1; 10 bases agree with TRBD1. J lost 5 bases, V lost 3 bases, and 15 bases had no gene match. CDR3 length equals 17 residues. Germline CDR1 SQVTM, CDR2 ANQGSEA.

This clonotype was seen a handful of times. CDR3: CSTGTDEQYF. The CDR3 DNA reads TGCAGTACCGGGACGGATGAGCAGTACTTC. This chain uses TRBV20-1 with TRBJ2-7; D tentatively reads TRBD1 or TRBD2 (5 bases each). V lost 8 bases and J lost 7, with 12 bases in between. Germline V lookup: CDR1 DFQATT, CDR2 SNEGSKA (reference sequence). CDR3 length: 10 amino acids.

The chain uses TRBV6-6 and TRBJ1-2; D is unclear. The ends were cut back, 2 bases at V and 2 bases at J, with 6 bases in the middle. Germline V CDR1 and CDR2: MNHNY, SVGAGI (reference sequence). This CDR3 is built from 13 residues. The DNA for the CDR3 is TGTGCCAGCAGTTACGGCATGAACTATGGCTACACCTTC. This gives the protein CASSYGMNYGYTF.

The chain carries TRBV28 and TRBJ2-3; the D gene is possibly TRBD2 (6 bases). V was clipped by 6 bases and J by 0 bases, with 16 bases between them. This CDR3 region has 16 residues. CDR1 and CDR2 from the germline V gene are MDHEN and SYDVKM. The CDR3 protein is CASSLEGFDSTDTQYF. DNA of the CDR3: TGTGCCAGCAGCTTGGAGGGTTTCGATAGCACAGATACGCAGTATTTT.

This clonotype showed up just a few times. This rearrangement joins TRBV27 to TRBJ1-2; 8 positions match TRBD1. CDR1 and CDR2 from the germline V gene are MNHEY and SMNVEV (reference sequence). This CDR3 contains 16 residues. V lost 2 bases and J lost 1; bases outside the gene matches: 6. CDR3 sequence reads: CASSLHAGGYNYGYTF. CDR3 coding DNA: TGTGCCAGCAGTTTACATGCAGGGGGCTATAACTATGGCTACACCTTC.

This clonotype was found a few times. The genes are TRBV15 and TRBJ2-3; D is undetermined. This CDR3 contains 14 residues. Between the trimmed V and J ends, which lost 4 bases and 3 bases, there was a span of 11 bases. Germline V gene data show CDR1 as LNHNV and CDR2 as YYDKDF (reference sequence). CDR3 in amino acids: CATSILGGTDTQYF. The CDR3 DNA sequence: TGTGCCACCAGCATACTGGGTGGTACAGATACGCAGTATTTT.

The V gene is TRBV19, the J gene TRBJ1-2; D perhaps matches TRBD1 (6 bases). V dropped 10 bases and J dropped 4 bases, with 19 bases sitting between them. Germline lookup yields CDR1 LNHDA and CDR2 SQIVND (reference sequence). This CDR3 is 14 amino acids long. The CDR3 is CATRLADSLYGYTF. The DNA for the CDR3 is TGTGCCACCCGATTAGCGGACAGCCTCTATGGCTACACCTTC.

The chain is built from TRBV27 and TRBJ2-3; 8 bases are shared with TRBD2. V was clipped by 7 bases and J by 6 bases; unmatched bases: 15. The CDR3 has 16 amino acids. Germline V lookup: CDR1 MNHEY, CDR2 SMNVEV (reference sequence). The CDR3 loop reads CASNEPAGGGRDTQYF. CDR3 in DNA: TGTGCCAGCAACGAACCCGCGGGGGGAGGACGCGATACGCAGTATTTT.

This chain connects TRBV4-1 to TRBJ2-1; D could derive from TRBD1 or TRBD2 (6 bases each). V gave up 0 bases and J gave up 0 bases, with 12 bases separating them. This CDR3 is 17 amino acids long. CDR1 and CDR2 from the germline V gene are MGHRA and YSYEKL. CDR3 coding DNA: TGCGCCAGCAGCCAAGAAGGAGGGGGGTCCTCCTACAATGAGCAGTTCTTC. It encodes CASSQEGGGSSYNEQFF.

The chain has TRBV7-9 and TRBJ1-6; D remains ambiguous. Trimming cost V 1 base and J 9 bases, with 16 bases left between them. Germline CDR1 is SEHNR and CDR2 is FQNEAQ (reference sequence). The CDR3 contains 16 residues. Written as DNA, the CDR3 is TGTGCCAGCAGCTTAGATGGACCTTCGGAGAGTTCACCCCTCCACTTT. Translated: CASSLDGPSESSPLHF.

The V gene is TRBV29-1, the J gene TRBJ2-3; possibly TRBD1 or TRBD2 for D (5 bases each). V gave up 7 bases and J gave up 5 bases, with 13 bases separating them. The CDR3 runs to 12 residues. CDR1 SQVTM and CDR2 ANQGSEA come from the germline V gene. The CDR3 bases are TGCAGCGCTGGGACGTCAAGAGATACGCAGTATTTT. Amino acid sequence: CSAGTSRDTQYF.

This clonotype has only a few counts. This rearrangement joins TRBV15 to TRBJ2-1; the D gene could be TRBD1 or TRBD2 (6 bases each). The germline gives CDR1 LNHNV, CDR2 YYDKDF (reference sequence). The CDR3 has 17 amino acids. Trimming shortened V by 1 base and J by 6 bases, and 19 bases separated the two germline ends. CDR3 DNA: TGTGCCACCAGCAGAGGGTTAGGGGGGTCCGTAACCAATGAGCAGTTCTTC. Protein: CATSRGLGGSVTNEQFF.